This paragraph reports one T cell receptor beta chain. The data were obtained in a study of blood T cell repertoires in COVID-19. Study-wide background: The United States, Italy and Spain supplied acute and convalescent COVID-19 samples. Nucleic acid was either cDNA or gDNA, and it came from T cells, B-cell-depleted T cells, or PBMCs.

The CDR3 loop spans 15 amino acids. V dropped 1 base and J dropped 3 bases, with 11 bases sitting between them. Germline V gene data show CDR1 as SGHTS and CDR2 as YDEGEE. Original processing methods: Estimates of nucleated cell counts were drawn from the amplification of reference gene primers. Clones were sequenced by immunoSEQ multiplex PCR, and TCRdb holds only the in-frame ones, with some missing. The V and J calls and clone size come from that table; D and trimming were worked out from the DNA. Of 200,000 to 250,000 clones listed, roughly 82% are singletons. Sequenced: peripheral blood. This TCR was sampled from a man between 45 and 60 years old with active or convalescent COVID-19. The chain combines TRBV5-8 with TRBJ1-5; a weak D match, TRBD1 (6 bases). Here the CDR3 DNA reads TGTGCCAGCAGCTTGCAAGGGGGTAACAATCAGCCCCAGCATTTT. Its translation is CASSLQGGNNQPQHF.